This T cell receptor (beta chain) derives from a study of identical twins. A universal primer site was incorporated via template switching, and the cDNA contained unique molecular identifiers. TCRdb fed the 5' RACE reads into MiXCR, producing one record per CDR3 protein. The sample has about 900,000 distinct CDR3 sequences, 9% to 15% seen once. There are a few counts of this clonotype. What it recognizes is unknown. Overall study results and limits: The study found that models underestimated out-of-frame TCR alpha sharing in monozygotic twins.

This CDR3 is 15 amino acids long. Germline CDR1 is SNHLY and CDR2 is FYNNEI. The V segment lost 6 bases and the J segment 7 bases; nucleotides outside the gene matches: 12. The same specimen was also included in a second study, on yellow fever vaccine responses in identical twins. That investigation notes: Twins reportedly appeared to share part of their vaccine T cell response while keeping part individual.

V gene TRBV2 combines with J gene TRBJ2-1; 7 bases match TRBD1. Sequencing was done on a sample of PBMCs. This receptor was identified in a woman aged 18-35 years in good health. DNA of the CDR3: TGTGCCAGCAGACACACAGGGGCGGGTCAAAATGAGCAGTTCTTC. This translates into CASRHTGAGQNEQFF.